This T cell receptor beta chain was documented in a study of OX40 agonist ivuxolimab in advanced cancers. In the study overall: Ivuxolimab was an agonistic, fully human IgG2 monoclonal antibody directed against OX40 (CD134), a costimulatory receptor. Of the approximately 54 dose-escalation patients, hepatocellular carcinoma was present in around 19, melanoma in approximately 15, renal cell carcinoma in 9 and head and neck cancer in 9. Prior anti-PD-1, anti-PD-L1 or anti-CTLA-4 therapy was permitted, and checkpoint inhibitors had been received by approximately 39% of dose-escalation patients. Peripheral TCRbeta sequencing aimed to test whether ivuxolimab altered TCR sequence diversity and caused clonal T-cell expansion. Partial responses occurred in three dose-escalation patients: two with cutaneous melanoma and one with hepatocellular carcinoma. In the dose-escalation cohort, 65% to 85% of patients were male, and the mean age was 60 years with a range of about 20 to 80. Intravenous ivuxolimab was administered to patients every 2 weeks at six dose levels: 0.01, 0.1, 0.3, 1.5, 3 and 10 mg/kg. The paper covers the monotherapy dose-escalation part of the phase I ivuxolimab trial, which included N of about 50 patients.

Patients with a history of autoimmune disease or receiving systemic immunosuppression were excluded from the trial. Peripheral blood for TCR sequencing was collected from all dose cohorts at baseline, on cycle 4 day 1, and on cycle 7 day 1. Samples were obtained from an open-label, multicenter, first-in-human phase I dose-escalation trial of ivuxolimab. Adults with locally advanced or metastatic head and neck squamous cell, hepatocellular, melanoma or renal cell carcinoma were enrolled in the trial. CD4+ and CD8+ T cells were sorted separately from peripheral blood before TCR sequencing. For this clone: Its antigen is unknown. Base-call qualities are not available, and no considerably larger clone is one nucleotide away.

Genomic DNA was isolated from the sorted cells so that the TCRbeta CDR3 region could be sequenced. TCRbeta CDR3 regions were sequenced using the immunoSEQ Assay. Sourced from immuneACCESS, this table was stored by TCRdb with only in-frame sequences that have V and J called. A share of the clones is absent; for the studies checked, an unresolved V gene accounts for under half, and the remainder has no known explanation. The sample table records approximately 38,000 clones; 87% of these occur just once. Roughly 32% of the sample belongs to the ten largest clones. Reading the germline V gene gives CDR1 SGHTA and CDR2 FQGNSA. Trimming takes 7 bases from V and 10 bases from J, and the germline ends sit 17 bases apart. Measured from the cysteine to the phenylalanine, the CDR3 is 14 residues long. Only the CDR3 DNA stays, 42 bases, in frame from base 1. Overall study results and their limits: On average, CD8+ T cells showed more expanded clones than CD4+ T cells after ivuxolimab. Low levels of normalized T-cell clonal expansion were also seen in some nonresponding patients. At doses from 0.1 to 3.0 mg/kg, clonal expansion was seen in both CD4+ and CD8+ blood T cells between baseline and week 6. In the 0.1-3.0 mg/kg groups, partial responders were among the patients with the lowest normalized peripheral clonal expansion, particularly in CD8+ T cells. Antigen specificity was not determined for the clonally expanded peripheral T cells.

The chain was built from TRBV7-2 and TRBJ1-6; the D segment could be TRBD1, given 6 matching bases. The sequence derives from an adult with an advanced solid tumor such as melanoma, head and neck, liver or kidney cancer. Source: CD4+ or CD8+ T cells sorted from blood, taken in a trial of the OX40 agonist ivuxolimab. The CDR3 reads as follows: CASNQQGGKSPLHF. The nucleotides read TGTGCCAGCAACCAACAGGGAGGGAAATCACCCCTCCACTTT.